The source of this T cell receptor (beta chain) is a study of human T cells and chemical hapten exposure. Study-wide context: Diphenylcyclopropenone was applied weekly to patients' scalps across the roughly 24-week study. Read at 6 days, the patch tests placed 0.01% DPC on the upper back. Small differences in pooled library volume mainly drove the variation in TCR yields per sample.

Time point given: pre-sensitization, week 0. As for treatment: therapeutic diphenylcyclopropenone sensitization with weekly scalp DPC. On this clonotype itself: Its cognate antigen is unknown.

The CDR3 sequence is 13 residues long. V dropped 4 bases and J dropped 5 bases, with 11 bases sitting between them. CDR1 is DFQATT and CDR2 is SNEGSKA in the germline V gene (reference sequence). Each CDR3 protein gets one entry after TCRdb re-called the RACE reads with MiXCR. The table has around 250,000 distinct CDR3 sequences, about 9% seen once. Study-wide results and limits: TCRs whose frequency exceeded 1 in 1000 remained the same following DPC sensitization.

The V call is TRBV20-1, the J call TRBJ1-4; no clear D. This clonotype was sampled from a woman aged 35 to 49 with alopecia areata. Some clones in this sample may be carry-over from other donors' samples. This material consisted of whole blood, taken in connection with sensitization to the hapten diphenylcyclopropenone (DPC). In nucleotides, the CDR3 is TGCAGTGCTACCTCTGCGATGAATGAAAAACTGTTTTTT. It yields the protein CSATSAMNEKLFF.